The subject of this entry is one T cell receptor beta chain. Its antigen is unidentified. Its ends do not fully match the called genes, so a read error is possible. This specimen comes from a study of glioma-infiltrating T cells. Study background: Presurgical dexamethasone in glioma patients lasted six or fewer days. Some 1 million peripheral T cells were targeted at about 4- to 11-fold coverage. Study-wide results and limits: Non-neoplastic patients had below-expected tissue-blood divergence, while all gliomas exceeded expectation. Only very few CDR3 sequences appeared in both tissue and blood.

The CDR3 length is 14 residues. Germline V gives CDR1 SGHRS, CDR2 YFSETQ. Using RNA template, CDR3s of TCR alpha and beta were amplified with iRepertoire arm-PCR. TCRdb re-analysed the multiplex PCR reads in MiXCR, keeping a single row per CDR3 protein. The sample lists 300,000 to 450,000 distinct CDR3 sequences, roughly two fifths occurring once. V gene TRBV5-1 combines with J gene TRBJ1-1; 8 nucleotides agree with TRBD1. This TCR was sampled from a human donor with low-grade glioma or glioblastoma, undergoing nonglioma brain surgery, or in good health (not recorded which). Source material: glioma tissue, nonneoplastic brain tissue, or PBMCs (not recorded which). CDR3 sequence (DNA): TGCGCCAGCAGCTTGGGGGACAGGAAAACTGAGGCTTTCTTT. Translating it yields CASSLGDRKTEAFF.